This TCR beta chain is from a study of monozygotic twins with cystic fibrosis. Study-wide background: Library input was 2.5 to 3.5 micrograms of fragmented DNA, with approximately 16 PCR cycles.

This table comes from immunoSEQ multiplex PCR, and its TCRdb copy is limited to in-frame clones, with some not included. The table shows approximately 36,000 clones, with 85% to 95% occurring only once. Germline V lookup: CDR1 ENHRY, CDR2 SYGVKD. This CDR3 is built from 13 residues. V shed 10 bases and J shed 2 bases, with 11 bases lying between them. This TCR was recovered from a boy between 2 and 10 years old with cystic fibrosis. Sequenced input: blood. This sequence joins TRBV10-3 and TRBJ1-4; D is unclear. CDR3 loop: CATTSHTNEKLFF. The CDR3 DNA is TGTGCCACCACTTCACATACTAATGAAAAACTGTTTTTT.